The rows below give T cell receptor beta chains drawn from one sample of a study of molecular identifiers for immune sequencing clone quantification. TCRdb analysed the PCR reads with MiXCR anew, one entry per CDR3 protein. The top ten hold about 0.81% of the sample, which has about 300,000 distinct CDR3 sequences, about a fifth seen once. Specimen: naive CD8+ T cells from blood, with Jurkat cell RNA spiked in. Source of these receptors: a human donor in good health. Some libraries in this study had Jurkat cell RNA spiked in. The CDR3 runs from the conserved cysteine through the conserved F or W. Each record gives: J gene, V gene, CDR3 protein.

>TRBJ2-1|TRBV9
CASSVADPGYDNEQFF
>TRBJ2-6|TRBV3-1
CASSQISSGANVLTF
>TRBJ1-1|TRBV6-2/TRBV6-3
CASSYPTGYTEAFF
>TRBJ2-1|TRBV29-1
CSARTGYNEQFF
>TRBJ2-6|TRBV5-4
CASSLDGIGGANVLTF
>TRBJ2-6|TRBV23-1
CASSQSSAQGSSGANVLTF
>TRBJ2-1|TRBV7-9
CASSLQVPGQGANEQSF
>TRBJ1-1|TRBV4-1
CASSPQGGSDTEAFF
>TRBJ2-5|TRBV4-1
CASSGGTQYF
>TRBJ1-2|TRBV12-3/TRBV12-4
CASSLPGQGSYGYTF
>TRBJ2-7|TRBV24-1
CATSARGSSYEQYF
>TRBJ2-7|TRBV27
CASSPQGYSYEQYF
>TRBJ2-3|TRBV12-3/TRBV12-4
CASSPSGGSTDTQYF
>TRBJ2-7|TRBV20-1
CSARSGTGGPAEQYF
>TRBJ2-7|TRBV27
CASSPGLAYYEQYF
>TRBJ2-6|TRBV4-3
CASSQEVRSSGANVLTF
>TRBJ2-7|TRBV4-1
CASSQGTGQLSYEQYF
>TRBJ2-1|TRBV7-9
CASSLSGIGHSSYNEQFF
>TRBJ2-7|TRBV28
CASSYRGAREYEQYF
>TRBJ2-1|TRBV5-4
CASSLTSVDNEQFF
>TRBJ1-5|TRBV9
CASSEYPGPNQPQHF
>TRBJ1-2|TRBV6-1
CASSTLGGANGYTF
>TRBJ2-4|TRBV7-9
CASSPTPEADIQYF